This T cell receptor beta chain was recorded in a study of beta chain features in type 1 diabetes. Looking at the study overall: Examination spanned over 85,000,000 sorted cells from all samples.

Via the markers CD45RO/CCR7/CD25/CD127/CD95/CD27, stem cell-like memory, regulatory, central memory and naive CD4+ cells were sorted. Notes on the study in general: All four CD4+ subsets from Type 1 diabetes patients carried moderately but significantly shorter TCRB CDR3s. Patients showed naive, central memory and Treg TCRB repertoires that appeared more similar than those of healthy donors.

In its sample, this clone was seen a few times. Its specificity is not known. Sequencing targeted expressed TCRB transcripts, as all isolated RNA had been reverse transcribed. Naive, central memory and regulatory T cell samples averaged about 3.57 million reads. Method: immunoSEQ multiplex PCR; TCRdb's copy keeps in-frame clones and lacks some. The sample lists about 270,000 clones, roughly an eighth seen once, with about 0.015% in the top ten. Sequencing input: naive CD4+ T cells from blood. This TCR was recovered from a man aged 30-40 years with type 1 diabetes.

DNA for the CDR3: TGCGCCAGCAGCTTGGATTACAGTTACTACGAGCAGTACTTC. Translating it yields CASSLDYSYYEQYF. The chain carries TRBV5-1 and TRBJ2-7; D is ambiguous. CDR3 length: 14 residues. V was trimmed by 0 bases and J by 3 bases, leaving 10 bases between them. Germline V gene lookup returns CDR1 SGHRS and CDR2 YFSETQ.